This T cell receptor (beta chain) was found in a study of low-dose radiotherapy and immunotherapy resistance in tumors. Study overall: Every 2 weeks, cohort 1 got 0.5 Gy, reaching 6.5 Gy to the planning target volume. Every two weeks, cyclophosphamide 200 mg/m2 was infused one day before radiation plus immunotherapy. The study gave patients oral aspirin 300 mg daily for four cycles from cycle 1 day 1.

The sample's time point: before trial treatment. Each eligible patient had an advanced solid tumor, and these tumors lacked tumor-infiltrating lymphocytes. Alpha and beta chains were covered, as first-strand cDNA relied on TRAV- and TRBV-specific primers. A constant-region primer paired with the V-primer adapter amplified TCRs over about 19 PCR cycles. TCRdb processed the reads anew with MiXCR; each CDR3 protein has one entry. Of 80,000 to 95,000 distinct CDR3 sequences in the sample, under 9.5% were seen once. This clonotype appeared many times. Trimming at V came to 6 bases and at J to 3 bases, leaving 4 bases not matched to a gene. Germline lookup yields CDR1 SQVTM and CDR2 ANQGSEA. The CDR3 totals 13 residues.

This TCR came from a male donor with prostate cancer. This specimen was PBMCs, taken before treatment. The rearrangement uses TRBV29-1 and TRBJ2-2; 7 nucleotides match TRBD1. The CDR3 nucleotides are TGCAGCGTAGATACAGGGGACACCGGGGAGCTGTTTTTT. It specifies CSVDTGDTGELFF.